The entry that follows covers one TCR beta chain sequence. As yet, its antigen is unknown. The source of the sample is a study of blood T cells in healthy people across ages. Study-wide results and caveats: Roughly linear age-related decline in beta diversity appeared, significant by age around 40.

Aged about 6 to 90, donors were systemically healthy Caucasians from Russia. Collection of ten milliliters of peripheral blood was performed for each donor. Isolation yielded PBMCs, at least 7 million per sample, in every case. A sample-barcoded 5' primer and a J-beta primer mix were used in a second PCR of about 6 to 11 cycles. TCRdb itself ran the 5' RACE reads through MiXCR, one entry per CDR3 protein. Among 600,000 or so distinct CDR3 sequences, roughly 43% were seen once, and the ten largest hold 20% to 25%. This clonotype originated in a man older than 75 in good health. Sequencing input: blood.

DNA of the CDR3: TGTGCCTGGAGGCGGCCCCATGGCTACACCTTC. It yields the protein CAWRRPHGYTF. V usage is TRBV30 and J usage is TRBJ1-2; D not certain. Germline assignment: CDR1 GTSNPN and CDR2 SVGIG (reference sequence). The ends were cut back, 3 bases at V and 6 bases at J, with 8 bases in the middle. The CDR3 covers 11 residues.